The 2 T cell receptor beta chains given below trace back to one sample, sequenced in a study of OX40 agonist ivuxolimab in advanced cancers. Profiling relied on immunoSEQ multiplex PCR, and the TCRdb table lists in-frame clones only, not all of them. Found here are approximately 58,000 clones, about 81% of them singletons; the top ten hold 0.75% to 0.8%. Sequences were derived from CD4+ or CD8+ T cells sorted from blood, sampled in a trial of the OX40 agonist ivuxolimab. These receptors were collected from an adult with an advanced solid tumor such as melanoma, head and neck, liver or kidney cancer.

This chain uses TRBV28 with TRBJ2-3; possible D gene TRBD2, 6 bases. The CDR3 runs to 13 residues. Germline V lookup: CDR1 MDHEN, CDR2 SYDVKM. V lost 8 bases, J lost 3 bases, and 12 bases lay in between. This CDR3 reads CASLGGRTDTQYF. The DNA of the CDR3 is TGTGCCAGCCTCGGAGGGCGAACAGATACGCAGTATTTT.

The V gene is TRBV5-1, the J gene TRBJ2-3; D gene uncertain. The CDR3 contains 13 residues. Germline V CDR1 and CDR2: SGHRS, YFSETQ. The V and J ends lost 7 bases and 4 bases respectively, with 13 bases between them. CDR3 sequence: CASRRATSDTQYF. CDR3 nucleotides: TGCGCCAGCCGACGCGCCACCTCAGATACGCAGTATTTT.